Below are 8 T cell receptor beta chains sequenced from a single sample in a study of CD8 T cells in ankylosing spondylitis. These receptors' targets are unknown. Regarding the study as a whole: What seemed typical of ankylosing spondylitis blood was a TCR beta motif built from 7 or 8 highly homologous variants.

TCRdb independently ran MiXCR on the 5' RACE reads; one entry per CDR3 protein. The sample has about 540,000 distinct CDR3 sequences; about 12% are singletons. Sequenced material: blood, either unsorted or a sorted T cell fraction (not recorded which). These receptors all come from a male donor with ankylosing spondylitis.

This chain uses TRBV5-1 with TRBJ1-2; perhaps TRBD1 as D (6 bases). V was cut by 2 bases and J by 2 bases, with 16 bases left in between. This CDR3 has 16 residues. Germline V lookup: CDR1 SGHRS, CDR2 YFSETQ. CDR3 sequence (DNA): TGCGCCAGCAGCTTAGCTACAGGGAGAGGAAACTATGGCTACACCTTC. Translation gives CASSLATGRGNYGYTF.

V is TRBV9 and J is TRBJ2-5; possibly TRBD2 for D (7 bases). The CDR3 sequence is 14 residues long. From germline, CDR1 is SGDLS and CDR2 YYNGEE. V lost 4 bases to trimming and J lost 2 bases, with 12 bases between them. Here the CDR3 reads CASSRGGTQETQYF. The DNA for the CDR3 is TGTGCCAGCAGCAGGGGGGGGACTCAAGAGACCCAGTACTTC.

This clonotype came up a few times. The chain joins TRBV18 to TRBJ2-5; D remains unclear. Trimming pared 6 bases from V and 5 bases from J, leaving 13 bases between. The length of the CDR3 is 13 residues. Germline V lookup: CDR1 KGHSH, CDR2 LQKENI. The CDR3 DNA follows: TGTGCCAGCTCGAGGACCAACGGGGAGACCCAGTACTTC. Translation gives CASSRTNGETQYF.

This rearrangement joins TRBV5-5 to TRBJ2-7; TRBD1 might be the D (5 bases). V lost 4 bases and J 0 bases, leaving 14 bases between the germline ends. The CDR3 totals 15 residues. CDR1 is SGHKS and CDR2 is YYEKEE in the germline V gene (reference sequence). Here the CDR3 DNA reads TGTGCCAGCAGCATCCGGACACAATTCTCCTACGAGCAGTACTTC. Its translation is CASSIRTQFSYEQYF.

The rearrangement joins TRBV20-1 to TRBJ2-2; D uncertain. Germline CDR1 reads DFQATT; CDR2 reads SNEGSKA (reference sequence). Trimming took 3 bases from V and 3 from J, leaving 8 bases between them. There are 13 residues in the CDR3. The CDR3 DNA is TGCAGTGCTAGGCCCCGGGACACCGGGGAGCTGTTTTTT. Encoded protein: CSARPRDTGELFF.

The chain carries TRBV2 and TRBJ2-5, with TRBD2 as a possible D gene (6 bases). With 2 bases removed from V and 5 bases from J, the gap between germline ends came to 15 bases. The CDR3 has 15 residues. Germline V gene lookup returns CDR1 SNHLY and CDR2 FYNNEI. The CDR3 bases are TGTGCCAGCAGTGAAACTAGCTCTGGATGGGAGACCCAGTACTTC. This translates into CASSETSSGWETQYF.

Note on this clonotype: The missing conserved phenylalanine or tryptophan at the end of this CDR3 makes a read error likely. No DNA is shown, since the ends of the CDR3 on it are uncertain; the CDR3 is the one TCRdb lists. The V gene is TRBV27, the J gene TRBJ1-4; the table gives TRBD1 as D, unverified against the DNA. The germline V gene encodes CDR1 MNHEY and CDR2 SMNVEV (reference sequence). 11 amino acids form the CDR3, both terminal residues included. CDR3 protein: CASSRGQGSMI.

This clonotype was counted a few times. This chain connects TRBV29-1 to TRBJ1-3, with D tentatively TRBD1 (5 bases). Trimming cost V 7 bases and J 6 bases, with 13 bases left between them. This CDR3 contains 12 residues. CDR1 and CDR2 from the germline V gene are SQVTM and ANQGSEA. The CDR3 DNA sequence: TGCAGCGGGGGGACCCTCCAAAACACCATATATTTT. Its protein is CSGGTLQNTIYF.